A single sample is the source of the 16 T cell receptor beta chains below, sequenced in a study of T cells in Graves' hyperthyroidism and ophthalmopathy. Using RNA transcripts as the source, TCR beta CDR3 regions were amplified. Initially, a first-round RT-PCR of the TCR CDR3 employed the HTBI primer set. TCRdb re-analysed the multiplex PCR reads in MiXCR, keeping a single row per CDR3 protein. The table shows some 620,000 distinct CDR3 sequences, with roughly 15% occurring only once. Sequenced input: blood. Receptor source: a woman younger than 45 with Graves' hyperthyroidism.

The V gene is TRBV7-2, the J gene TRBJ2-7; D gene ambiguous. This CDR3 has 15 residues. The germline V and J ends were trimmed by 4 bases and 3 bases, with 16 bases remaining between them. Germline V CDR1 and CDR2: SGHTA, FQGNSA. This CDR3 is CASSWSDSSDYEQYF. The CDR3 DNA reads as TGTGCCAGCAGCTGGTCTGACTCCTCCGACTACGAGCAGTACTTC.

This clonotype was detected ten times or more. V gene TRBV11-2 combines with J gene TRBJ2-1; D might be TRBD1 (6 bases). V was cut by 1 base and J by 7 bases, with 11 bases left in between. Germline CDR1 SGHAT, CDR2 FQNNGV. The CDR3 has 14 amino acids. The CDR3 DNA sequence: TGTGCCAGCAGCTTAGGGGGGCAGTTGAATGAGCAGTTCTTC. This translates into CASSLGGQLNEQFF.

In its sample, this clonotype was seen many times. This chain links TRBV28 with TRBJ1-5, with D unclear. From germline, CDR1 is MDHEN and CDR2 SYDVKM. V was clipped by 5 bases and J by 2 bases, with 16 bases between them. The CDR3 is made up of 16 amino acids. The CDR3, as DNA: TGTGCCAGCAGTCCTACAATAGGTTTGGGCAATCAGCCCCAGCATTTT. This gives the protein CASSPTIGLGNQPQHF. Full variable domain (rest looked up from reference TRBV28 and TRBJ1-5): DVKVTQSSRYLVKRTGEKVFLECVQDMDHENMFWYRQDPGLGLRLIYFSYDVKMKEKGDIPEGYSVSREKKERFSLILESASTNQTSMYLCASSPTIGLGNQPQHFGDGTRLSIL.

This clonotype was detected a few times. The chain joins TRBV6-6 to TRBJ2-2; 12 bases agree with TRBD2. V lost 2 bases, J lost 4 bases, and 8 bases stayed unmatched. This CDR3 spans 18 amino acids. Germline V gene sequence: CDR1 MNHNY, CDR2 SVGAGI (reference sequence). The CDR3 region has the DNA TGTGCCAGCAGTTACCCTAGCGGGAGGGATTCTGGCACCGGGGAGCTGTTTTTT. Translation: CASSYPSGRDSGTGELFF.

This clonotype was found many times. This rearrangement joins TRBV7-9 to TRBJ1-5; D gene unclear. The V end was cut by 5 bases, the J end by 0 bases, with 11 bases between. Germline CDR1 and CDR2: SEHNR and FQNEAQ (reference sequence). This CDR3 has 15 residues. CDR3: CASSPSANSNQPQHF. The CDR3 DNA reads as TGTGCCAGCAGCCCCTCCGCGAATAGCAATCAGCCCCAGCATTTT.

This clonotype was seen ten or more times. This chain links TRBV3-1 with TRBJ1-2, with 7 bases lining up with TRBD1. The CDR3 covers 16 residues. The ends lost 2 bases at V and 4 bases at J; junction bases unmatched: 10. Looked up from germline, CDR1 is LGHDT and CDR2 is YNNKEL (reference sequence). CDR3 bases: TGTGCCAGCAGCCAACGAGGGGACAGACCTCTCTATGGCTACACCTTC. Encoded protein: CASSQRGDRPLYGYTF.

The V call is TRBV9, the J call TRBJ2-3, with TRBD2 as a possible D gene (5 bases). Germline CDR1 and CDR2: SGDLS and YYNGEE. The CDR3 totals 14 residues. Trimming removed 1 base from V and 1 base from J, with 7 bases in between. This CDR3 is CASSVSGGTDTQYF. The CDR3 DNA sequence: TGTGCCAGCAGCGTATCCGGGGGCACAGATACGCAGTATTTT.

This rearrangement joins TRBV11-1 to TRBJ2-7; 8 bases are a match to TRBD2. The ends lost 6 bases at V and 0 bases at J; junction bases unmatched: 13. This CDR3 has 17 amino acids. Germline V gives CDR1 SGHAT, CDR2 FQDESV (reference sequence). CDR3 bases: TGTGCCAGCAGATCAAGTAGCGGGACGAGAAGCTCCTACGAGCAGTACTTC. Its protein product is CASRSSSGTRSSYEQYF.

The V gene is TRBV28, the J gene TRBJ1-2, with D possibly TRBD1 on 6 matching bases. Trimming removed 11 bases at V and 1 base at J, with 17 bases between. This CDR3 has 14 amino acids. Germline values: CDR1 MDHEN, CDR2 SYDVKM. CDR3 in DNA: TGTGCCTCGGTACAGGGAGCAAGTAACTATGGCTACACCTTC. This codes for CASVQGASNYGYTF.

This clonotype has more than one count but fewer than ten. V is TRBV7-3 and J is TRBJ2-1; 7 bases map to TRBD2. Looked up from germline, CDR1 is SGHTA and CDR2 is FQGTGA. V was clipped by 5 bases and J by 9 bases; unmatched bases: 13. This CDR3 has 15 residues. DNA for the CDR3: TGTGCCAGCAGCCTACCCGCGGGAGAGAGCAGTGAGCAGTTCTTC. It codes for CASSLPAGESSEQFF.

In its sample, this clonotype was seen many times. The chain recombines TRBV28 with TRBJ2-2, with D maybe TRBD1 (5 bases). Trimming removed 5 bases from V and 9 bases from J, with 13 bases in between. The V gene's germline CDR1 is MDHEN and CDR2 SYDVKM. The CDR3 runs to 13 residues. This CDR3 is CASSLSRGRELFF. For the CDR3, the DNA is TGTGCCAGCAGTCTATCTAGGGGCAGGGAGCTGTTTTTT.

This sequence joins TRBV4-2 and TRBJ2-1; 11 bases agree with TRBD2. From germline, CDR1 is LGHNA and CDR2 YNFKEQ. The CDR3 covers 16 residues. The ends lost 0 bases at V and 6 bases at J; junction bases unmatched: 4. The DNA for the CDR3 is TGTGCCAGCAGCCAAGAAACTAGCGGGAGACGCAATGAGCAGTTCTTC. It yields the protein CASSQETSGRRNEQFF.

In its sample, this clonotype was seen many times. The chain carries TRBV6-2 or TRBV6-3 and TRBJ2-3; D not resolved. This CDR3 spans 15 amino acids. The germline CDR1 and CDR2 sequences are MNHEY and SVGEGT. The V gene lost 6 bases and the J gene lost 0 bases, with 13 bases spanning the gap. The CDR3 spells CASRVEHHSTDTQYF. Here the CDR3 DNA reads TGTGCCAGCAGAGTGGAGCACCATAGCACAGATACGCAGTATTTT.

J is TRBJ2-7 and V is TRBV14, with 14 bases matching TRBD2. Germline-derived CDR1 and CDR2 are SGHDN and FVKESK. CDR3 length: 17 amino acids. J was trimmed by 4 bases and V by 3 bases; bases with no gene match: 8. The CDR3 loop is CASSHAGTSGGGYEQYF. As DNA, the CDR3 is TGTGCCAGCAGCCACGCCGGGACTAGCGGGGGAGGATACGAGCAGTACTTC.

The chain uses TRBV6-1 and TRBJ1-1; D unresolved. The ends were cut back, 0 bases at V and 0 bases at J, with 14 bases in the middle. Germline CDR1 is MNHNS and CDR2 is SASEGT. This CDR3 has 17 residues. In nucleotides, the CDR3 is TGTGCCAGCAGTGAAGCGCCTTTTAGGGATTTGAACACTGAAGCTTTCTTT. It specifies CASSEAPFRDLNTEAFF.

This rearrangement joins TRBV28 to TRBJ2-7, with a possible D match to TRBD1 (5 bases). V lost 6 bases and J lost 2, with 20 bases in between. CDR1 and CDR2 from the germline V gene are MDHEN and SYDVKM. The CDR3 totals 16 residues. CDR3 nucleotides: TGTGCCAGCAGCACTCCATGGTTAGGGGTAACCTACGAGCAGTACTTC. Translated: CASSTPWLGVTYEQYF.